The source of this T cell receptor (beta chain) is a study of human T cells and chemical hapten exposure. Overall study: For the roughly 26-week duration of the study, patients were given weekly doses of diphenylcyclopropenone on the scalp.

CDR3 length: 13 residues. The V gene lost 5 bases and the J gene lost 8 bases, with 15 bases spanning the gap. Time point of the sample: patch test 1, 2 weeks after DPC sensitization. Treatment in this sample: therapeutic diphenylcyclopropenone sensitization with weekly scalp DPC. It was the library that attached unique molecular identifiers to individual cDNA molecules. TCRdb independently ran MiXCR on the RACE reads; one entry per CDR3 protein. The sample lists approximately 57,000 distinct CDR3 sequences, roughly a tenth occurring once. The sample here was whole blood, taken in connection with sensitization to the hapten diphenylcyclopropenone (DPC). The receptor's source is a woman in her 40s with alopecia areata. Some clones in this sample may be carry-over from other donors' samples. The chain employs TRBV12-3 or TRBV12-4 and TRBJ1-2; D uncertain. The DNA of the CDR3 is TGTGCCAGCAGTCGGGCCCTCCGAGGCGGCTACACCTTC. The encoded protein is CASSRALRGGYTF.